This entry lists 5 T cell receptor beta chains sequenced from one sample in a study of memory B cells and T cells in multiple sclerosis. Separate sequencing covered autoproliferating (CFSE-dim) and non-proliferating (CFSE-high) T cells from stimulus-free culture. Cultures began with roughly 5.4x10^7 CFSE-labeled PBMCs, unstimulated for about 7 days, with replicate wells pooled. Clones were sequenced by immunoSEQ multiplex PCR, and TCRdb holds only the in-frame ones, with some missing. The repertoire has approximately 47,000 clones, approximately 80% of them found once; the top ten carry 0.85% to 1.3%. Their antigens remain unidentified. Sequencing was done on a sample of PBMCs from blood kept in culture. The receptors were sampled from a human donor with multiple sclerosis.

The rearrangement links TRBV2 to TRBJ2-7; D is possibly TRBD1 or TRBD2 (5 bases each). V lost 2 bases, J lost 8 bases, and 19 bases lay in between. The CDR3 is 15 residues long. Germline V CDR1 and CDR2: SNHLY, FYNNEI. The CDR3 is CASSESGQGLVKQYF. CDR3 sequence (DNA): TGTGCCAGCAGTGAAAGTGGACAAGGACTCGTCAAGCAGTACTTC. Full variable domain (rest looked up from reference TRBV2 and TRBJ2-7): EPEVTQTPSHQVTQMGQEVILRCVPISNHLYFYWYRQILGQKVEFLVSFYNNEISEKSEIFDDQFSVERPDGSNFTLKIRSTKLEDSAMYFCASSESGQGLVKQYFGPGTRLTVT.

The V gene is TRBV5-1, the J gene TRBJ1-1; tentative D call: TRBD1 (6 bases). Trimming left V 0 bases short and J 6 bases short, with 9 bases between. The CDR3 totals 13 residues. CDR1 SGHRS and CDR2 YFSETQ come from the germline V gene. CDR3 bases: TGCGCCAGCAGCTTGGGGGACAACGCTGAAGCTTTCTTT. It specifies CASSLGDNAEAFF.

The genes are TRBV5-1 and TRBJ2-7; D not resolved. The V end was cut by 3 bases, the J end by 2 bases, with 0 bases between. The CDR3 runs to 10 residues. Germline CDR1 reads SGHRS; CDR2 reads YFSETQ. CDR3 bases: TGCGCCAGCAGCTCCTACGAGCAGTACTTC. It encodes CASSSYEQYF.

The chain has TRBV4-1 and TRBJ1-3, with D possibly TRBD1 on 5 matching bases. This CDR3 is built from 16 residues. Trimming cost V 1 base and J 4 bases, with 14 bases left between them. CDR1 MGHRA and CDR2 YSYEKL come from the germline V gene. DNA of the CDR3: TGCGCCAGCAGCCAAGTCGGGGGAGAGGGAGGAAACACCATATATTTT. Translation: CASSQVGGEGGNTIYF.

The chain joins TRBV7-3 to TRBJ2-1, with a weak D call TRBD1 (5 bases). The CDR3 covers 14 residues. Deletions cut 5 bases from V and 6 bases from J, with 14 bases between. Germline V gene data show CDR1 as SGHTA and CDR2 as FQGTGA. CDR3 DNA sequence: TGTGCCAGCAGCCCGCAGGGATCCGGCAATGAGCAGTTCTTC. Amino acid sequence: CASSPQGSGNEQFF. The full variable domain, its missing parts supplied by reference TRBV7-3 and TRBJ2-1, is GAGVSQTPSNKVTEKGKYVELRCDPISGHTALYWYRQSLGQGPEFLIYFQGTGAADDSGLPNDRFFAVRPEGSVSTLKIQRTERGDSAVYLCASSPQGSGNEQFFGPGTRLTVL.